Each of the 32 T cell receptor beta chains below was sequenced from the same sample in a study of blood T cells in healthy people across ages. A second PCR of 7 to 11 cycles used a sample-barcoded 5' primer and a J-beta primer mix. TCRdb re-derived calls from the 5' RACE reads in MiXCR, one entry per CDR3 protein. This table has approximately 880,000 distinct CDR3 sequences, about 44% appearing once. Material: blood. These receptors came from a man aged 30 to 39 in good health.

Points on this clonotype: With a much larger clone just one base away, this may be a read error. V usage is TRBV7-2 and J usage is TRBJ2-1; tentative D call: TRBD1 (5 bases). The last part of the DNA fits TRBJ2-7 better; the J call may be wrong. Germline CDR1 SGHTA, CDR2 FQGNSA. This CDR3 spans 14 amino acids. CDR3 in amino acids: CASHGQGSYNEQYF. The CDR3 DNA reads as TGTGCCAGCCACGGGCAGGGATCCTACAATGAGCAGTACTTC.

The rearrangement joins TRBV2 to TRBJ2-3, with 7 positions matching TRBD1. CDR1 SNHLY and CDR2 FYNNEI come from the germline V gene. The CDR3 sequence is 14 residues long. J was trimmed by 2 bases and V by 6 bases; bases with no gene match: 5. CDR3 sequence reads: CASRGQAPTDTQYF. The CDR3 DNA reads as TGTGCCAGCAGAGGACAGGCTCCCACAGATACGCAGTATTTT.

V and J are TRBV4-1 and TRBJ2-1, with 8 positions matching TRBD2. This CDR3 has 16 amino acids. V dropped 0 bases and J dropped 9; count of bases not matched to a gene: 10. Germline assignment: CDR1 MGHRA and CDR2 YSYEKL. DNA for the CDR3: TGCGCCAGCAGCCAAGATCTCGCGGGGGGTCGAGGTGAGCAGTTCTTC. Protein: CASSQDLAGGRGEQFF.

With regard to this clonotype: A single base separates this from a much larger clone, so it may be a read error. In DNA form, the CDR3 reads TGCAGCGTTGGGGGGACCGGGCAGTACTTC. Translated, it gives CSVGGTGQYF. V gene TRBV29-1 combines with J gene TRBJ2-7, with D perhaps matching TRBD1 or TRBD2 (5 bases each). The CDR3 covers 10 residues. Trimming cost V 4 bases and J 9 bases, with 10 bases left between them. Germline loops: CDR1 SQVTM, CDR2 ANQGSEA.

This clonotype has at least ten counts. The chain carries TRBV6-2 or TRBV6-3 and TRBJ1-5; D perhaps matches TRBD1 (6 bases). Germline V gives CDR1 MNHEY, CDR2 SVGEGT. The CDR3 contains 16 residues. Trimming stripped 8 bases from V and 0 bases from J, with 17 bases between. The CDR3 region is CASAWTAGNSNQPQHF. CDR3 bases: TGTGCCAGCGCCTGGACAGCAGGAAATAGCAATCAGCCCCAGCATTTT.

The chain recombines TRBV4-2 with TRBJ1-6; 10 bases are a match to TRBD1. The CDR3 consists of 18 residues. CDR1 LGHNA and CDR2 YNFKEQ come from the germline V gene. The V and J ends lost 4 bases and 2 bases, in that order; junction bases with no gene match: 8. CDR3 in amino acids: CASSLRDRGRAYNSPLHF. The CDR3 region has the DNA TGTGCCAGCAGCCTACGCGACAGGGGGCGCGCCTATAATTCACCCCTCCACTTT.

This clonotype was picked up a small number of times. The genes are TRBV12-3 or TRBV12-4 and TRBJ1-4; D is perhaps TRBD1 (5 bases). The germline V and J ends were trimmed by 8 bases and 8 bases, with 15 bases remaining between them. The CDR3 runs 13 residues. Written as DNA, the CDR3 is TGTGCCAGCTCCCAGGGTGCCGTAGAAAAACTGTTTTTT. Translation: CASSQGAVEKLFF.

The CDR3 loop is CAIPGVNTGELFF. The DNA of the CDR3 is TGTGCCATACCCGGGGTTAACACCGGGGAGCTGTTTTTT. The chain employs TRBV6-2 or TRBV6-3 and TRBJ2-2, with D possibly being TRBD2 (5 bases). CDR1 is MNHEY, CDR2 SVGEGT, per germline. This CDR3 region has 13 residues. Trimming cost V 10 bases and J 2 bases, with 11 bases left between them.

This clonotype was counted ten times or more. The rearrangement joins TRBV10-3 to TRBJ2-1; 7 bases map to TRBD2. The germline V gene encodes CDR1 ENHRY and CDR2 SYGVKD. The ends lost 4 bases at V and 4 bases at J; junction bases unmatched: 10. The CDR3 covers 16 residues. CDR3 coding DNA: TGTGCCATCAGTGGTCGTTCTAGCGGCCAGTACAATGAGCAGTTCTTC. As protein: CAISGRSSGQYNEQFF.

This clonotype was seen a few times. This chain uses TRBV12-3 or TRBV12-4 with TRBJ2-5, with D perhaps TRBD2 (5 bases). The CDR3 covers 13 residues. Trimming removed 4 bases at V and 11 bases at J, with 17 bases between. The CDR3 is CASSSGVAREQYF. The CDR3 nucleotides read TGTGCCAGCAGTTCCGGGGTCGCGAGGGAGCAGTACTTC.

This clonotype was picked up a small number of times. J is TRBJ2-7 and V is TRBV4-1; 8 positions agree with TRBD1. Germline CDR1 is MGHRA and CDR2 is YSYEKL. This CDR3 region has 16 residues. V dropped 0 bases and J dropped 0; count of bases not matched to a gene: 4. CDR3 DNA sequence: TGCGCCAGCAGCCAAGATTGGGACAGGAACTCCTACGAGCAGTACTTC. Amino acids: CASSQDWDRNSYEQYF.

A few counts support this clonotype. The chain recombines TRBV12-3 or TRBV12-4 with TRBJ2-3; 12 nucleotides agree with TRBD2. The CDR3 totals 16 residues. Trimming removed 5 bases from V and 0 bases from J; junction bases left unmatched: 3. The CDR3 DNA reads as TGTGCCAGCAGTGTCCTAGCGGGGGGGAGCACAGATACGCAGTATTTT. As protein: CASSVLAGGSTDTQYF.

This clonotype was detected ten times or more. The chain is built from TRBV25-1 and TRBJ2-5, with a possible D match to TRBD1 (5 bases). V lost 0 bases, J lost 3 bases, and 11 bases lay in between. Germline loops: CDR1 MGHDK, CDR2 SYGVNS. The CDR3 spans 15 residues. CDR3 in DNA: TGTGCCAGCAGTGAATATGGGGCAGGGAAAGAGACCCAGTACTTC. This translates into CASSEYGAGKETQYF.

This clonotype has a handful of counts. The chain joins TRBV5-1 to TRBJ1-6; TRBD1 agrees at 8 bases. V shed 3 bases and J 8 bases; nucleotides not matched to a gene: 4. Germline V gene sequence: CDR1 SGHRS, CDR2 YFSETQ. The CDR3 has 14 amino acids. CDR3 nucleotides: TGCGCCAGCAGCTCGGTGACAGGGGATTCACCCCTCCACTTT. It specifies CASSSVTGDSPLHF.

A remark on this clonotype: Mismatch with germline at one junction end may stem from a read error. The chain is built from TRBV12-3 or TRBV12-4 and TRBJ1-1; 7 bases map to TRBD1. This CDR3 is built from 15 residues. The CDR3: CASSHYSTGNTEASF. Here the CDR3 DNA reads TGTGCCAGCAGTCACTACTCGACAGGGAACACTGAAGCTTCCTTT.

This clonotype was found once. In DNA form, the CDR3 reads TGTGCCAGCAGCCTCGGACAGGGCGGGGCGTATGAGACCCAGTACTTC. This gives the protein CASSLGQGGAYETQYF. The rearrangement joins TRBV12-3 or TRBV12-4 to TRBJ2-5; 8 bases are shared with TRBD1. With V trimmed by 6 bases and J by 5 bases, 14 bases remained unmatched. The CDR3 length is 16 residues.

V usage is TRBV24-1 and J usage is TRBJ2-3; D is unresolved. The V gene lost 3 bases and the J gene lost 1 base, with 10 bases spanning the gap. Germline V gene data show CDR1 as KGHDR and CDR2 as SFDVKD. This CDR3 is 15 amino acids long. Written as DNA, the CDR3 is TGTGCCACCAGTGATCCTCGATCGGGCACAGATACGCAGTATTTT. Amino acid sequence: CATSDPRSGTDTQYF.

This chain connects TRBV7-8 to TRBJ1-1, with D perhaps TRBD1 (6 bases). V lost 1 base and J lost 9, with 9 bases in between. Germline V gene lookup returns CDR1 SGHVS and CDR2 FQNEAQ. CDR3 length equals 12 residues. CDR3 sequence (DNA): TGTGCCAGCAGCTTAGTCGGGGGGCAAGCTTTCTTT. Its translation is CASSLVGGQAFF.

V is TRBV4-1 and J is TRBJ2-1; perhaps D is TRBD1 or TRBD2 (5 bases each). The CDR3 is made up of 16 amino acids. Germline CDR1 and CDR2: MGHRA and YSYEKL. Trimming removed 3 bases from V and 2 bases from J, with 14 bases in between. The CDR3: CASSQGRGVPYNEQFF. In DNA form, the CDR3 reads TGCGCCAGCAGCCAGGGACGGGGAGTCCCCTACAATGAGCAGTTCTTC.

This clonotype was found a few times. As DNA, the CDR3 is TGTGCCAGCAGCCAAGATCGGGCCGGAGCTAGCACAGATACGCAGTATTTT. The encoded protein is CASSQDRAGASTDTQYF. The chain recombines TRBV4-2 with TRBJ2-3; D is unclear. Trimming took off 0 bases at V and 0 bases at J, with 13 bases between the two ends. The CDR3 is 17 amino acids. CDR1 and CDR2 from the germline V gene are LGHNA and YNFKEQ.

This chain joins TRBV29-1 and TRBJ2-4; the D gene is possibly TRBD1 (7 bases). The J call may be wrong; the DNA end is better matched by TRBJ2-7. The CDR3 has 13 residues. The germline gives CDR1 SQVTM, CDR2 ANQGSEA. The CDR3 nucleotides are TGCAGCGTTGAAGCAGGGGGGCCCCACGAGCAGTACTTC. It yields the protein CSVEAGGPHEQYF.

For this clonotype: A read error may produce the germline difference seen at one junction end. The chain uses TRBV27 and TRBJ1-2, with 7 bases aligning to TRBD1. The CDR3 totals 14 residues. Germline V gene lookup returns CDR1 MNHEY and CDR2 SMNVEV (reference sequence). DNA for the CDR3: TGTGCCAGCAGTTTAAAGGGGGCTAGCTATGGCTGCACCTTC. It translates to CASSLKGASYGCTF.

As regards this clonotype: This clone may be a read error of a much larger clone one base away. The chain couples TRBV5-1 to TRBJ2-4, with 9 bases lining up with TRBD1. V was pared by 7 bases and J by 3 bases, with 5 bases of the junction left unmatched. From germline, CDR1 is SGHRS and CDR2 YFSETQ. CDR3 length: 14 amino acids. The CDR3 DNA sequence: TGCGCCAGCCCGGACAGGGGACTCAAAAACATTCAGTACTTC. Translated, it gives CASPDRGLKNIQYF.

V gene TRBV9 combines with J gene TRBJ2-1; D may be TRBD2 (6 bases). This CDR3 comprises 17 residues. Germline-derived CDR1 and CDR2 are SGDLS and YYNGEE. V was pared by 0 bases and J by 7 bases, with 20 bases between. CDR3 in DNA: TGTGCCAGCAGCGTAGAACTAGCAGGAGGGCCGAGGAATGAGCAGTTCTTC. Translation: CASSVELAGGPRNEQFF.

The rearrangement joins TRBV7-9 to TRBJ2-3; D is undetermined. Germline CDR1 SEHNR, CDR2 FQNEAQ (reference sequence). CDR3 size: 14 residues. The V and J ends lost 4 bases and 6 bases respectively, with 14 bases between them. CDR3 DNA: TGTGCCAGCAGCTCCAATCAAGAGGTTGATACGCAGTATTTT. It codes for CASSSNQEVDTQYF.

The rearrangement joins TRBV6-1 to TRBJ1-3; D is uncertain. The CDR3 has 15 residues. Germline CDR1 and CDR2: MNHNS and SASEGT. V was cut by 5 bases and J by 0 bases, with 11 bases left in between. In nucleotides, the CDR3 is TGTGCCAGCAGTCGCACAGACTACTCTGGAAACACCATATATTTT. Translated, it gives CASSRTDYSGNTIYF.

The chain employs TRBV13 and TRBJ1-6; maybe TRBD1 (6 bases). V gave up 5 bases and J gave up 3 bases, with 8 bases separating them. Germline values: CDR1 PRHDT, CDR2 FYEKMQ (reference sequence). This CDR3 comprises 14 residues. CDR3: CASSPGVYNSPLHF. The CDR3 DNA reads as TGTGCCAGCAGCCCAGGGGTCTATAATTCACCCCTCCACTTT.

The V and J genes are TRBV7-2 and TRBJ1-2, with D unresolved. The length of the CDR3 is 14 residues. Trimming removed 7 bases from V and 7 bases from J, with 19 bases in between. Germline V gives CDR1 SGHTA, CDR2 FQGNSA. CDR3: CASTPNIISGGYTF. The CDR3 nucleotides read TGTGCCAGCACCCCCAATATCATCAGTGGTGGCTACACCTTC.

This clonotype has more than one count but fewer than ten. The rearrangement joins TRBV16 to TRBJ1-6, with TRBD1 matching over 8 bases. In germline, CDR1 is KGHSY, CDR2 FQNENV. V was pared by 1 base and J by 7 bases, with 3 bases of the junction left unmatched. The CDR3 covers 15 residues. CDR3 sequence reads: CASSQLTGANSPLHF. The CDR3 DNA is TGTGCCAGCAGCCAATTGACAGGGGCAAATTCACCCCTCCACTTT.

In nucleotides, the CDR3 is TGTGCCAGCAGCGGATCAGGTCCATATGGCTACACCTTC. Translation: CASSGSGPYGYTF. The chain links TRBV9 to TRBJ1-2; the D is unclear. This CDR3 spans 13 amino acids. CDR1 is SGDLS and CDR2 is YYNGEE in the germline V gene. Trimming shortened V by 3 bases and J by 5 bases, and 11 bases separated the two germline ends.

This rearrangement joins TRBV4-2 to TRBJ2-7; D unclear. The CDR3 extends over 14 amino acids. The germline V and J ends were trimmed by 0 bases and 6 bases, with 12 bases remaining between them. CDR1 and CDR2 (germline): LGHNA, YNFKEQ. CDR3: CASSQDWLVREQYF. CDR3 nucleotide sequence: TGTGCCAGCAGCCAAGATTGGCTAGTGCGCGAGCAGTACTTC.

The chain combines TRBV4-2 with TRBJ2-7; D is uncertain. Between the trimmed V and J ends, which lost 1 base and 3 bases, there was a span of 13 bases. Per the germline V gene, CDR1 is LGHNA and CDR2 is YNFKEQ. This CDR3 comprises 15 residues. Written as DNA, the CDR3 is TGTGCCAGCAGCCAAGGTGGGGTTCTGGGCTACGAGCAGTACTTC. Protein sequence: CASSQGGVLGYEQYF.